The T cell receptor (beta chain) described here comes from a study of Graves' ophthalmopathy and Graves' hyperthyroidism. From RNA, the CDR3 regions of TCR beta chains were amplified and sequenced. RT-PCR with HTBI primers came first, then second-round multiplex PCR. TCRdb fed the multiplex PCR reads into MiXCR, producing one record per CDR3 protein. Of 600,000 to 950,000 distinct CDR3 sequences listed, around 40% were seen once; the top ten hold roughly 46%. The TCR originated in an adult man with Graves' ophthalmopathy. The specimen was peripheral blood.

CDR3 DNA: TGTGCCAGCACCCTTAAGTTGGGTTTTGAAACAGACGATGAAGCTTTCTTT. Protein sequence: CASTLKLGFETDDEAFF. The chain employs TRBV12-3 or TRBV12-4 and TRBJ1-1; D remains unclear. The V end lost 7 bases, the J end lost 7 bases, and 28 bases lay between the germline ends. The CDR3 runs 17 residues.